A selection of T cell receptor beta chains follows, all from one sample in a study of CD8 T cells in ankylosing spondylitis. Each CDR3 protein gets one entry after TCRdb re-called the 5' RACE reads with MiXCR. The sample shows around 300,000 distinct CDR3 sequences, less than 25% of them seen only once. The sequenced material came from blood, either unsorted or a sorted T cell fraction (not recorded which). These receptors were obtained from a female donor with ankylosing spondylitis or in good health (not recorded which). The CDR3 runs from the conserved cysteine through the conserved F or W. D genes are given only for firm matches.

v_gene	d_gene	j_gene	CDR3aa
TRBV27	TRBD1	TRBJ1-6	CASSSGTGASPLHF
TRBV6-4	-	TRBJ2-1	CASRMGSGHYNEQFF
TRBV29-1	TRBD2	TRBJ2-1	CSVAPGRSEQFF
TRBV10-3	-	TRBJ2-6	CAISGGAGRSGANVLTF
TRBV7-6	TRBD1	TRBJ2-4	CASSPGTGGNIQYF
TRBV20-1	-	TRBJ2-2	CSARDLAPSRPGELFF
TRBV6-5	-	TRBJ2-7	CASSYGSVWDYEQYF
TRBV5-4	TRBD1	TRBJ2-1	CASSRTGENNEQFF
TRBV15	-	TRBJ1-2	CATSRRADYGYTF
TRBV29-1	-	TRBJ1-1	CSSMSGGLDTEAFF
TRBV27	TRBD2	TRBJ2-7	CASSQLPPGLAGRGEQYF
TRBV20-1	TRBD2	TRBJ2-7	CSARGTAGVDEQYF
TRBV20-1	-	TRBJ2-1	CSARRHGDVGYNEQFF
TRBV20-1	TRBD2	TRBJ2-1	CSARKPSGGYNEQFF
TRBV28	TRBD1	TRBJ2-7	CASGDRGPDYEQYF
TRBV7-2	-	TRBJ1-5	CASSLERNQPQHF
TRBV29-1	-	TRBJ1-4	CSVVHGWKLFF
TRBV28	-	TRBJ2-1	CASSFARGRNEQFF
TRBV29-1	TRBD2	TRBJ2-1	CSFSGISYNEQFF
TRBV29-1	-	TRBJ2-3	CSVGTVGRADTQYF
TRBV6-2/TRBV6-3	-	TRBJ1-5	CASTSSSANQPQHF
TRBV7-9	TRBD2	TRBJ2-5	CASSPLAGVDQTQYF
TRBV29-1	-	TRBJ1-3	CSVGTGVSGNTIYF
TRBV20-1	TRBD2	TRBJ2-1	CSAFRTSGSSYNEQFF
TRBV12-3/TRBV12-4	-	TRBJ2-1	CASSAYGGAEDNEQFF
TRBV28	-	TRBJ1-6	CASSDRSSYNSPLHF
TRBV7-2	-	TRBJ1-1	CASSLAKSFRGQMNTEAFF
TRBV4-3	TRBD1	TRBJ2-1	CASSQGDSPYNEQFF
TRBV7-6	-	TRBJ2-5	CASSFGEWETQYF
TRBV10-3	-	TRBJ2-5	CASKGDNGGETQYF
TRBV7-8	TRBD2	TRBJ2-3	CASSLDSPGLAGVRDTQYF
TRBV9	-	TRBJ2-5	CASSARQGRGVETQYF
TRBV29-1	-	TRBJ2-1	CSVVLGRGYNEQFF
TRBV6-1	-	TRBJ1-3	CASSAFSGNTIYF
TRBV7-2	-	TRBJ1-6	CASSLEGVYSPLHF
TRBV11-2	-	TRBJ2-3	CASSLGGLRDFRTDTQYF
TRBV7-3	-	TRBJ2-1	CASSPQRFGSAGEQFF
TRBV5-6	-	TRBJ2-1	CASSGDSPWDEQFF
TRBV6-2/TRBV6-3	TRBD1	TRBJ1-1	CASRRQGKDTEAFF
TRBV7-3	-	TRBJ2-1	CASRRGSDNEQFF
TRBV6-5	-	TRBJ2-1	CASSYSNSRKVVREEFF
TRBV25-1	TRBD1	TRBJ2-3	CASSKGGGLPTPPQYF
TRBV20-1	-	TRBJ2-5	CSATLGGQETQYF
TRBV2	TRBD2	TRBJ2-3	CASSAGGPGADTQYF
TRBV20-1	TRBD2	TRBJ2-7	CSAPRLADEQYF
TRBV6-8	-	TRBJ2-7	CASSYALTSTYEQYF
TRBV6-2/TRBV6-3	-	TRBJ2-5	CASKTGWVRETQYF
TRBV6-1	TRBD2	TRBJ2-1	CASSPIRAGGPGGQFF
TRBV6-1	-	TRBJ1-1	CASITRGNTEAFF
TRBV6-2/TRBV6-3	-	TRBJ2-4	CASSYSSVQYF
TRBV20-1	TRBD2	TRBJ2-3	CSARSGLAGPSDTQYF
TRBV20-1	-	TRBJ2-3	CSATPMPGLYGITDTQYF
TRBV28	-	TRBJ2-1	CASRGWNEQFF
TRBV20-1	TRBD2	TRBJ2-3	CSARGRAGGLTDTQYF
TRBV12-3/TRBV12-4	TRBD2	TRBJ2-2	CASSPLGRANTGELFF
TRBV2	TRBD2	TRBJ2-4	CASSRGTSGRQNIQYF
TRBV20-1	TRBD1	TRBJ2-5	CSSPGGLAQETQYF
TRBV6-2/TRBV6-3	-	TRBJ2-7	CASSRRRDADEQYF
TRBV20-1	TRBD1	TRBJ2-7	CSARGTGGYEQYF
TRBV20-1	TRBD1	TRBJ1-1	CSAKSRTGPNTEAFF